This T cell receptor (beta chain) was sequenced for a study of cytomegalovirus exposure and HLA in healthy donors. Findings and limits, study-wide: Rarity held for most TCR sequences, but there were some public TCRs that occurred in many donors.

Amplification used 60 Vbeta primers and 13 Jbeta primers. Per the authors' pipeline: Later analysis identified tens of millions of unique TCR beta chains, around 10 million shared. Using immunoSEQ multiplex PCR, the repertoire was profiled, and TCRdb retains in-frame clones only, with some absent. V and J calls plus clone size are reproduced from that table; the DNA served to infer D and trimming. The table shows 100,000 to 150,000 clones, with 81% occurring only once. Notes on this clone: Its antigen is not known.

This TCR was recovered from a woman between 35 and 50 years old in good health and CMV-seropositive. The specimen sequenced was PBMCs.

CDR3 protein: CATSRARSLRDRTDTQYF. The CDR3 DNA reads TGTGCCACCAGCAGAGCCCGATCGTTGCGGGACCGCACAGATACGCAGTATTTT. The rearrangement uses TRBV15 and TRBJ2-3, with D possibly matching TRBD2 (6 bases). CDR1 is LNHNV, CDR2 YYDKDF, per germline (reference sequence). The CDR3 runs to 18 residues. Between the trimmed V and J ends, which lost 1 base and 1 base, there was a span of 18 bases.